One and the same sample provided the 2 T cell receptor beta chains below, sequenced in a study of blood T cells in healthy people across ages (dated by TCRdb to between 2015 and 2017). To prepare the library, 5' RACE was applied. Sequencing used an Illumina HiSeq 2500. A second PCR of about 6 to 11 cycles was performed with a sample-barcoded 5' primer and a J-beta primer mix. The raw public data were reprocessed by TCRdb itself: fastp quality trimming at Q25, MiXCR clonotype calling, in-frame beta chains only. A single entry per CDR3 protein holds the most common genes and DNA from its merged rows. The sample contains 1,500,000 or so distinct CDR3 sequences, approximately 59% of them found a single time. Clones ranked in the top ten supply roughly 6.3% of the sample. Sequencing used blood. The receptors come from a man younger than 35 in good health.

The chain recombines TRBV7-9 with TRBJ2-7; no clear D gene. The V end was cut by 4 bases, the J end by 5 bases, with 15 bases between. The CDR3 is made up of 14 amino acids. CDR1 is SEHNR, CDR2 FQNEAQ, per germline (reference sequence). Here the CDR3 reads CASSSRAPTHEQYF. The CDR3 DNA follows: TGTGCCAGCAGCTCCCGGGCCCCTACTCACGAGCAGTACTTC.

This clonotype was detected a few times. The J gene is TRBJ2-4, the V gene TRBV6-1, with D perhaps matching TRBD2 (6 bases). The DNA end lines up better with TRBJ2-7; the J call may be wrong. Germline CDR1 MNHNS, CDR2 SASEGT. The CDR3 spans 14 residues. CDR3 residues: CASSGISGNYEQYF. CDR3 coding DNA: TGTGCCAGCAGTGGAATTAGCGGAAACTACGAGCAGTACTTC.